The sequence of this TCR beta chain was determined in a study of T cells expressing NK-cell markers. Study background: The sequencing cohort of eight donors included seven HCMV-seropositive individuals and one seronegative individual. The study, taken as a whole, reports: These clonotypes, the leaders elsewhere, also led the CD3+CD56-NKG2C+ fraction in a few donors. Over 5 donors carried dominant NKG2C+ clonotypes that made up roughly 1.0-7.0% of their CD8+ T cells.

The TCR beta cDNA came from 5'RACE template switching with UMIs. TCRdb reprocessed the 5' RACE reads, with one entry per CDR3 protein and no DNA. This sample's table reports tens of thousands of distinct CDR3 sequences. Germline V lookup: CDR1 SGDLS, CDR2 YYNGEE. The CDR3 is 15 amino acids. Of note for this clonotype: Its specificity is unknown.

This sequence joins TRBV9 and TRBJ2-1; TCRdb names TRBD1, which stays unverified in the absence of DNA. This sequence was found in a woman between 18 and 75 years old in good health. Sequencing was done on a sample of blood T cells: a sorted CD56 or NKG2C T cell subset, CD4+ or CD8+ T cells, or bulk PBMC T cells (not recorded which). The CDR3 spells CASSVAGTEGNEQFF.